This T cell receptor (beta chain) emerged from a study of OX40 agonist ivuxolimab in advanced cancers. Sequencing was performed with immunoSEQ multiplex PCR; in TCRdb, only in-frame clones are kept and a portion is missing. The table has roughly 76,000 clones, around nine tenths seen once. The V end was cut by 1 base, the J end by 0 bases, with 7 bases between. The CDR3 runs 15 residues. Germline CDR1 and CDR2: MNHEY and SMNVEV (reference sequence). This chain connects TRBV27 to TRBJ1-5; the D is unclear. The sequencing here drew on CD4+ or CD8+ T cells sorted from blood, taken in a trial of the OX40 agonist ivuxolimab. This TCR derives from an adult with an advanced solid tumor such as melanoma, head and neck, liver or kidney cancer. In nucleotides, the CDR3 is TGTGCCAGCAGTTTATTGGGTCATAGCAATCAGCCCCAGCATTTT. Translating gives CASSLLGHSNQPQHF.